This T cell receptor (beta chain) was retrieved from a study of identical twins (dated by TCRdb to 2016 to 2017). About the full investigation: To test whether fetal clonotypes persist, the study used deep sequencing on TCR alpha and beta repertoires from monozygotic twins, unrelated adults of various ages, and cord blood. To rule out contamination, the twin experiments were replicated at different times with different library preparation protocols.

About this clonotype itself: Its cognate antigen has yet to be identified. The sample holds no much larger clone one base away, and base qualities are not on file.

Every donor in the study was a healthy Caucasian. The twin cohort comprised three pairs of female monozygotic twins, all aged roughly 18 to 30 years. RNA for TCR libraries was isolated from peripheral blood mononuclear cells. Library construction relied on 5' RACE. Sequenced using an Illumina HiSeq 2000. Template switching added a universal primer binding site, and the final cDNA carried a unique molecular identifier that allowed TCR cDNA molecules to be counted accurately. First-strand cDNA for TCR alpha and beta chains was synthesized from specific primers in the conserved constant-segment region. To control for contamination, each cDNA library was double barcoded with a SMART-Mk sample barcode plus Illumina barcodes. Two successive PCR steps introduced TruSeq adapter sequences along with Illumina sample barcodes. The TCR alpha and beta cDNA libraries were sequenced on the Illumina HiSeq platform using custom primers. The paper's processing steps were these. Unique molecular identifiers were extracted from raw reads with MiGEC, and CDR3 positions were determined with MiXCR. For each individual, recombination models were inferred using an EM algorithm with the repgenHMM and IGoR tools. Shared clonotypes were analyzed with the tcR package in R, and sharing was normalized by the product of cloneset sizes. Out-of-frame nonproductive sequences were analyzed to study raw recombination free of thymic and clonal selection effects. TCRdb cleaned the public reads at Q25 with fastp, built clones with MiXCR and kept in-frame beta chains. Entries are consolidated by CDR3 protein sequence, retaining the most common genes and DNA. It is TCRdb's table, rather than the study itself, that gives the V and J calls and clone size. The sample table contains hundreds of thousands of distinct CDR3 sequences; only one count was recorded for more than 6.5% of them. In total, the top ten clones hold approximately 0.89% of the sample.

The CDR1 and CDR2 encoded by the germline V gene are MNHEY and SVGEGT. Including cysteine and phenylalanine, the CDR3 has 16 amino acids. Only the CDR3 part of the read is kept: 48 bases, read in frame from the first base. The junction shows trimming of 6 bases on V and 3 bases on J, plus 20 bases between the germline ends. Here is what the overall study found, with its caveats: Fewer insertions were carried by abundant cord blood beta clonotypes; a weaker similar trend was observed in young adult naive repertoires, while no such trend was observed in memory repertoires. Excess twin sharing in beta out-of-frame sequences was weaker because fewer shared sequences lowered the signal-to-noise ratio. Because the same donors could not be followed over many years, conclusions were based on cross-sectional statistical analysis. Invariant T cells such as MAIT and iNKT could partly confound zero-insertion analyses, although diverse VJ usage argued against such confounding for most clonotypes. In monozygotic twins, recombination models systematically underestimated out-of-frame TCR alpha sharing, but the models matched the sharing seen between unrelated individuals. Out-of-frame TCR alpha sequences shared between twins showed an excess of low generation-probability sequences compared with coincidental sharing between unrelated individuals.

Separately, the same data were catalogued under a study of yellow fever vaccine responses in identical twins. The second study's authors report: According to the authors, in identical twins the way T cells responded to vaccination appeared partly convergent and partly personalized. The study precisely tracked vaccine-responding T cell clones in identical twins.

This receptor chain uses TRBV6-2 or TRBV6-3 and TRBJ2-5; no D segment can be confidently identified. Sequenced sample: PBMCs. The TCR originated in a woman aged 18-29 years in good health. The CDR3 protein sequence reads: CASSPVIWSGEETQYF. The nucleotide sequence is given as TGTGCCAGCAGCCCGGTAATTTGGAGTGGGGAAGAGACCCAGTACTTC.